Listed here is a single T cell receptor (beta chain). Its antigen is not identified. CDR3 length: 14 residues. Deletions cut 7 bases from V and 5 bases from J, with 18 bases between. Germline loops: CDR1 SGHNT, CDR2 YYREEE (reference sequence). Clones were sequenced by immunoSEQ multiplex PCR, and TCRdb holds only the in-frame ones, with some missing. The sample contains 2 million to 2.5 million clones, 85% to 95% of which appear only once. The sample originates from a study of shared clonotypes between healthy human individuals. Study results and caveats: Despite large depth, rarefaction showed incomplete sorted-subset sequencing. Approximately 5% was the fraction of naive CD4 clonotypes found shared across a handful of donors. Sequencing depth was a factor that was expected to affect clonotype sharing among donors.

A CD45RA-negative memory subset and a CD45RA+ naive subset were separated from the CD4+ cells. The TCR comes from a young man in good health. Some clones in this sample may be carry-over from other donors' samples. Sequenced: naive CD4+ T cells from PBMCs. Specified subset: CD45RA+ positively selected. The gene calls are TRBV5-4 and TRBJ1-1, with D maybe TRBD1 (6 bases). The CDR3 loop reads CASAPVGGRTEAFF. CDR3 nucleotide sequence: TGTGCCAGCGCACCGGTTGGGGGCAGGACTGAAGCTTTCTTT.